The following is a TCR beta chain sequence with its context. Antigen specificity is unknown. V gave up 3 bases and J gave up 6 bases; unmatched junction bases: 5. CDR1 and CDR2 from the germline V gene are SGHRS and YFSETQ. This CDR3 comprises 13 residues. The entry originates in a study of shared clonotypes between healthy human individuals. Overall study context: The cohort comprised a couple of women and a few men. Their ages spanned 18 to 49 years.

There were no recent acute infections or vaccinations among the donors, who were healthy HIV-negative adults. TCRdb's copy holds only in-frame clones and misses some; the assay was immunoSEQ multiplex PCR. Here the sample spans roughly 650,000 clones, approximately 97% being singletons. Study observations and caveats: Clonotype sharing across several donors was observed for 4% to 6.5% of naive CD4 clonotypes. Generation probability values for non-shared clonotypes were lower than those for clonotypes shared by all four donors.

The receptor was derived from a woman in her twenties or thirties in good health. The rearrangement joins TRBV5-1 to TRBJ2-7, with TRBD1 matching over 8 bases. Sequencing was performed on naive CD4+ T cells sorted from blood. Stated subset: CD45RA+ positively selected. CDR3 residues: CASSWGTGGEQYF. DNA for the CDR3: TGCGCCAGCAGCTGGGGGACAGGAGGCGAGCAGTACTTC.